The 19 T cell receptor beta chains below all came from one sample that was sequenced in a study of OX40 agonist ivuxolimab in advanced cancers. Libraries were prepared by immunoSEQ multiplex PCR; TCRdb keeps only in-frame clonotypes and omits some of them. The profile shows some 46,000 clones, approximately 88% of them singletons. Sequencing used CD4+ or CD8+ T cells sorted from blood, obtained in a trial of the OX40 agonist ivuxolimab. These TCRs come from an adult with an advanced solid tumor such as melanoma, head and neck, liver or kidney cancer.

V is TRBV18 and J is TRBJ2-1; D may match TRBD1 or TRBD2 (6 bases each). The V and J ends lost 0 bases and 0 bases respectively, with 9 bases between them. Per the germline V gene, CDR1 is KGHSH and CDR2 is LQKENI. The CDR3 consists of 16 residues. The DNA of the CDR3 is TGTGCCAGCTCACCACCTTCGGGGGCCTCCTACAATGAGCAGTTCTTC. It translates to CASSPPSGASYNEQFF.

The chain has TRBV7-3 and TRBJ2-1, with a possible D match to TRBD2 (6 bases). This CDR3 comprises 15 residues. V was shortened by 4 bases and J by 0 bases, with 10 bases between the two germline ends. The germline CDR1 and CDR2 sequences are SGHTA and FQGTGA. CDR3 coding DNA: TGTGCCAGCAGCTCGGGAGCGGGCTCCTACAATGAGCAGTTCTTC. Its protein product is CASSSGAGSYNEQFF.

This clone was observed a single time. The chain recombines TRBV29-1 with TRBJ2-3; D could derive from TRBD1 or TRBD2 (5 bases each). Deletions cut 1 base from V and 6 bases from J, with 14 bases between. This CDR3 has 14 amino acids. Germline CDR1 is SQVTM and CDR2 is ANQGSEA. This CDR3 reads CSVEAQDEGDTQYF. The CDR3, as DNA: TGCAGCGTTGAAGCGCAGGACGAGGGGGATACGCAGTATTTT.

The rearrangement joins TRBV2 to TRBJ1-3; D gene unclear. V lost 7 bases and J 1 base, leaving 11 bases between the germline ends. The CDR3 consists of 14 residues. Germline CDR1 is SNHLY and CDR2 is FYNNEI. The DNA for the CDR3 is TGTGCCAGCACCTTCGTGAAGTCTGGAAACACCATATATTTT. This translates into CASTFVKSGNTIYF. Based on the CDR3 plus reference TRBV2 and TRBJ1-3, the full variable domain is EPEVTQTPSHQVTQMGQEVILRCVPISNHLYFYWYRQILGQKVEFLVSFYNNEISEKSEIFDDQFSVERPDGSNFTLKIRSTKLEDSAMYFCASTFVKSGNTIYFGEGSWLTVV.

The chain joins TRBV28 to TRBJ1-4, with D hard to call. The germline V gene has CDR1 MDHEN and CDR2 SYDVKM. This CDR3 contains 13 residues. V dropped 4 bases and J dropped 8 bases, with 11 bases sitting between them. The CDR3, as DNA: TGTGCCAGCAGTTCCCTGTGGGAGGAAAAACTGTTTTTT. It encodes CASSSLWEEKLFF.

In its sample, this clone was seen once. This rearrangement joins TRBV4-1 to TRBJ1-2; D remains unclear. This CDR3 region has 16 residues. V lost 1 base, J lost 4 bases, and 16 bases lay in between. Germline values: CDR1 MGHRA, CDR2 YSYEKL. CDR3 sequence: CASSQAFSSATYGYTF. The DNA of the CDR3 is TGCGCCAGCAGCCAAGCGTTCTCCAGCGCTACCTATGGCTACACCTTC.

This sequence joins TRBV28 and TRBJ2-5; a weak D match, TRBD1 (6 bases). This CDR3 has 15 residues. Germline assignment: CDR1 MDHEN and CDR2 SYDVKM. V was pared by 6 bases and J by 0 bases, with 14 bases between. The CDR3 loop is CASRRQTGNQETQYF. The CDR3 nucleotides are TGTGCCAGCAGGAGGCAAACAGGGAACCAAGAGACCCAGTACTTC.

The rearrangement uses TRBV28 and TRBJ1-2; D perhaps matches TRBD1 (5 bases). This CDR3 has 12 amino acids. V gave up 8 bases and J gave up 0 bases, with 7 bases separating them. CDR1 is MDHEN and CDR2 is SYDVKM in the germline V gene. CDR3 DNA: TGTGCCAGCGGGACGGCTAACTATGGCTACACCTTC. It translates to CASGTANYGYTF.

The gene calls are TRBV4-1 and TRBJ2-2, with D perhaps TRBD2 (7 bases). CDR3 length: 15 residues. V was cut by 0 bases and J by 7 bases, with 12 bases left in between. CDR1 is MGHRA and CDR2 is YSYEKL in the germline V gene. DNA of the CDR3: TGCGCCAGCAGCCAAGATGGGGGGGGCAACGGGGAGCTGTTTTTT. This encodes CASSQDGGGNGELFF.

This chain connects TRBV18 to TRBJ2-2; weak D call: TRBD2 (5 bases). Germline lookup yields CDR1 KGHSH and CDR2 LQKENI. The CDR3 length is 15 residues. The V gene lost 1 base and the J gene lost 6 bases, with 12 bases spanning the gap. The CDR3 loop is CASSPRPRGSGELFF. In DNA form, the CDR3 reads TGTGCCAGCTCACCACGCCCGAGAGGGTCCGGGGAGCTGTTTTTT.

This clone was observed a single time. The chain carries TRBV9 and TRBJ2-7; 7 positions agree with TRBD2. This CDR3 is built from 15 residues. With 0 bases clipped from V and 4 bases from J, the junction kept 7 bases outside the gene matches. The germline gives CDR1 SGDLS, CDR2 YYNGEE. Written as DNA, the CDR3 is TGTGCCAGCAGCGTAGAGCGGGGCCAACCTTACGAGCAGTACTTC. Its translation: CASSVERGQPYEQYF.

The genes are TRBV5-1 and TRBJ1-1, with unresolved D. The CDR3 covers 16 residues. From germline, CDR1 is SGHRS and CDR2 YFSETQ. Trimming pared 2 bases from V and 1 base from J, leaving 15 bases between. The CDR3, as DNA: TGCGCCAGCAGCTTAGCCCCCTCGAGAAAGAACACTGAAGCTTTCTTT. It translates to CASSLAPSRKNTEAFF.

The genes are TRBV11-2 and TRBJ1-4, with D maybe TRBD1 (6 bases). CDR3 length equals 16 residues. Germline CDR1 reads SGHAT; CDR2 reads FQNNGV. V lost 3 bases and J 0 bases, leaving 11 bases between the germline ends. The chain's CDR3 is CASSLGRGATNEKLFF. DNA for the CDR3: TGTGCCAGCAGCTTGGGCAGGGGAGCAACTAATGAAAAACTGTTTTTT. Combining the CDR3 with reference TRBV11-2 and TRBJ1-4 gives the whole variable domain EAGVAQSPRYKIIEKRQSVAFWCNPISGHATLYWYQQILGQGPKLLIQFQNNGVVDDSQLPKDRFSAERLKGVDSTLKIQPAKLEDSAVYLCASSLGRGATNEKLFFGSGTQLSVL.

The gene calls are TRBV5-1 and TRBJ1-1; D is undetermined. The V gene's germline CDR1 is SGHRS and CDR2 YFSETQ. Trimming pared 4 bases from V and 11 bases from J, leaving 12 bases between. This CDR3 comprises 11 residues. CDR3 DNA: TGCGCCAGCAGCGCGGGGAACGACGCTTTCTTT. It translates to CASSAGNDAFF.

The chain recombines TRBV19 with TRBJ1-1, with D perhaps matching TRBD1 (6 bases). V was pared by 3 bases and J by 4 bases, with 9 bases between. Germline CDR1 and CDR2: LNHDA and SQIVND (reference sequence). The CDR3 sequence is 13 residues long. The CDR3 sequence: CASSINRATEAFF. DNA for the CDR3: TGTGCCAGTAGTATTAACAGGGCCACTGAAGCTTTCTTT.

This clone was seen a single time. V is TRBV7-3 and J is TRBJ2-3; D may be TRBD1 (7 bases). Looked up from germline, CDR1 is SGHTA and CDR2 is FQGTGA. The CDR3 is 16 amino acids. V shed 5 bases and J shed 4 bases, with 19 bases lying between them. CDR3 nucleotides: TGTGCCAGCAGCGAGGGGGCAGGGACTTATGCAGATACGCAGTATTTT. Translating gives CASSEGAGTYADTQYF.

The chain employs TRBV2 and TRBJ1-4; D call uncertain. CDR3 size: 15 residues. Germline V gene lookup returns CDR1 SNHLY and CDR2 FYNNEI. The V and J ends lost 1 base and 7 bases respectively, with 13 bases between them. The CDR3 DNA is TGTGCCAGCAGTGAAGACGGAGACCCTGTTGAAAAACTGTTTTTT. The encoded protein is CASSEDGDPVEKLFF.

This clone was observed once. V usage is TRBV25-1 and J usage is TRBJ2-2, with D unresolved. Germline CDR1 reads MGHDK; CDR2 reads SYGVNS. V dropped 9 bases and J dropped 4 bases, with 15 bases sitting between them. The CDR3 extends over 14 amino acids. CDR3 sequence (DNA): TGTGCCAGTGGTCCCTATAGCCCCACCGGGGAGCTGTTTTTT. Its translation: CASGPYSPTGELFF. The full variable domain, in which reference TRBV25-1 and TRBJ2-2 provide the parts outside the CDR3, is EADIYQTPRYLVIGTGKKITLECSQTMGHDKMYWYQQDPGMELHLIHYSYGVNSTEKGDLSSESTVSRIRTEHFPLTLESARPSHTSQYLCASGPYSPTGELFFGEGSRLTVL.

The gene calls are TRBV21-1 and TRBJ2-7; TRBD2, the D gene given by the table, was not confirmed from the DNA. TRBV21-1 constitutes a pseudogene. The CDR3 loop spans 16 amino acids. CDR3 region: CASILRTSRLFSEQYF. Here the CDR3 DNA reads TGTGCCAGCATCCTTAGGACTAGTCGGCTGTTTTCTGAGCAGTACTTC.